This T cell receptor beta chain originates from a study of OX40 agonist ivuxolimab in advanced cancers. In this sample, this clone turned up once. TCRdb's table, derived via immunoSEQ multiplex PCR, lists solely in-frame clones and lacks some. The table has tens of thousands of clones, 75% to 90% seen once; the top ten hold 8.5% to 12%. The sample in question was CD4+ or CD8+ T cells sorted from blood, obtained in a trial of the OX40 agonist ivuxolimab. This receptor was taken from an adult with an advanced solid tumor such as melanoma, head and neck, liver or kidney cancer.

The CDR3 protein is CASSLEGARNQPQHF. Here the CDR3 DNA reads TGTGCCAGCAGTTTAGAGGGGGCGCGCAATCAGCCCCAGCATTTT. This chain connects TRBV27 to TRBJ1-5; 7 bases line up with TRBD1. Germline assignment: CDR1 MNHEY and CDR2 SMNVEV (reference sequence). The CDR3 totals 15 residues. V dropped 2 bases and J dropped 2; count of bases not matched to a gene: 3.